This record covers a single T cell receptor beta chain. The iRepertoire nested amplicon-rescue multiplex PCR amplified TCR alpha and beta CDR3s from RNA. TCRdb re-analysed the multiplex PCR reads in MiXCR, keeping a single row per CDR3 protein. Here the sample spans 300,000 to 400,000 distinct CDR3 sequences, 41% being singletons. These data belong to a study of glioma-infiltrating T cells. The CDR3 consists of 15 residues. V lost 4 bases to trimming and J lost 7 bases; unmatched junction nucleotides: 10. Germline V lookup: CDR1 MGHDK, CDR2 SYGVNS. The J gene is TRBJ2-1, the V gene TRBV25-1; 7 bases are shared with TRBD1. The sample was glioma tissue, nonneoplastic brain tissue, or PBMCs (not recorded which). The receptor was isolated from a human donor with low-grade glioma or glioblastoma, undergoing nonglioma brain surgery, or in good health (not recorded which). Here the CDR3 DNA reads TGTGCCAGCAGTGTGCCGGGACAGTGGGGAAATGAGCAGTTCTTC. Its protein product is CASSVPGQWGNEQFF.